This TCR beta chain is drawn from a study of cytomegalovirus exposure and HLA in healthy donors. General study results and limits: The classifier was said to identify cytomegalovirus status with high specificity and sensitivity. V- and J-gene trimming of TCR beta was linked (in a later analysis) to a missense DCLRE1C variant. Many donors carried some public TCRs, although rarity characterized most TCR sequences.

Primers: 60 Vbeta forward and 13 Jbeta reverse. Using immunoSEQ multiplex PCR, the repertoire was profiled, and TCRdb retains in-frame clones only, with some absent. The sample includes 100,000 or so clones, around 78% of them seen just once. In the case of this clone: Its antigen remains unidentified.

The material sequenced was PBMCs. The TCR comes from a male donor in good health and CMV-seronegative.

CDR3 in DNA: TGTGCCAGCAGTTTACGGGGGACTAGCGGGATTTCTTTGCGCGATGAGCAGTTCTTC. This sequence encodes CASSLRGTSGISLRDEQFF. The rearrangement links TRBV27 to TRBJ2-1; TRBD2 aligns across 13 bases. The CDR3 contains 19 residues. In germline, CDR1 is MNHEY, CDR2 SMNVEV (reference sequence). Trimming cost V 2 bases and J 8 bases; bases outside gene matches: 15.